These 14 T cell receptor beta chains were all obtained from the same sample, sequenced in a study of blood T cell repertoires in COVID-19. This table comes from immunoSEQ multiplex PCR, and its TCRdb copy is limited to in-frame clones, with some not included. The data hold 150,000 to 200,000 clones, with approximately 87% observed a single time. Material: peripheral blood. The receptors originated from a woman in her 70s with acute or convalescent COVID-19.

This clone is a singleton in its sample. As DNA, the CDR3 is TGTGCCAGCAGTTACGGGGCGGCTGGGGCCAACGTCCTGACTTTC. It translates to CASSYGAAGANVLTF. The chain links TRBV6-5 to TRBJ2-6; a weak D match, TRBD1 (5 bases). Germline V CDR1 and CDR2: MNHEY, SVGAGI. Between the trimmed V and J ends, which lost 2 bases and 2 bases, there was a span of 7 bases. The CDR3 has 15 residues.

The V call is TRBV3-1 (or the pseudogene TRBV3-2), the J call TRBJ1-1, with 8 bases that match TRBD1. V was pared by 1 base and J by 7 bases, with 5 bases of the junction left unmatched. Germline V gene sequence: CDR1 LGHDT, CDR2 YNNKEL (reference sequence). The CDR3 spans 14 residues. The CDR3 nucleotides are TGTGCCAGCAGCCAAGTGCAGGGGGCTAATGAAGCTTTCTTT. Translation gives CASSQVQGANEAFF.

The V gene is TRBV5-8, the J gene TRBJ2-1; tentatively, D is TRBD2 (6 bases). CDR1 and CDR2 (germline): SGHTS, YDEGEE. Between the trimmed V and J ends, which lost 3 bases and 9 bases, there was a span of 10 bases. This CDR3 comprises 12 residues. The CDR3 here is CASSSEAGEQFF. The DNA for the CDR3 is TGTGCCAGCAGCTCTGAAGCGGGTGAGCAGTTCTTC.

This chain connects TRBV5-6 to TRBJ1-1; D is unclear. CDR1 and CDR2 (germline): SGHDT, YYEEEE. V lost 1 base and J lost 11, with 15 bases in between. This CDR3 region has 13 residues. CDR3 region: CASSLFGSTGAFF. CDR3 nucleotides: TGTGCCAGCAGCTTGTTCGGTTCGACGGGGGCTTTCTTT.

The rearrangement links TRBV5-1 to TRBJ2-1, with TRBD2 matching over 8 bases. The CDR3 is 14 residues long. Germline loops: CDR1 SGHRS, CDR2 YFSETQ. Trimming at V came to 7 bases and at J to 0 bases, leaving 3 bases not matched to a gene. The CDR3 spells CASGRGDSYNEQFF. The CDR3 nucleotides are TGCGCCAGCGGGCGGGGGGACTCCTACAATGAGCAGTTCTTC.

The chain uses TRBV4-1 and TRBJ2-7; D is perhaps TRBD1 (6 bases). The length of the CDR3 is 16 residues. CDR1 MGHRA and CDR2 YSYEKL come from the germline V gene. The ends were cut back, 0 bases at V and 3 bases at J, with 15 bases in the middle. The CDR3: CASSQEGTLKRYEQYF. Here the CDR3 DNA reads TGCGCCAGCAGCCAAGAAGGGACACTTAAGCGCTACGAGCAGTACTTC.

The gene calls are TRBV28 and TRBJ2-6, with TRBD2 matching 7 bases. Trimming removed 8 bases from V and 0 bases from J; junction bases left unmatched: 7. The CDR3 extends over 16 amino acids. Germline CDR1 MDHEN, CDR2 SYDVKM. The DNA for the CDR3 is TGTGCCAGCGCTAGCGGTGGTTTCTCTGGGGCCAACGTCCTGACTTTC. As protein: CASASGGFSGANVLTF.

V is TRBV18 and J is TRBJ2-7; 9 nucleotides agree with TRBD1. Trimming took 3 bases from V and 5 from J; bases not matched to a gene: 8. The germline CDR1 and CDR2 sequences are KGHSH and LQKENI. The CDR3 extends over 15 amino acids. The CDR3 protein is CASSPLTGGENEQYF. The CDR3 DNA is TGTGCCAGCTCACCTTTGACAGGGGGGGAGAACGAGCAGTACTTC.

The V call is TRBV20-1, the J call TRBJ1-1; D uncertain. V lost 3 bases and J 8 bases, leaving 10 bases between the germline ends. CDR3 length: 11 residues. Germline V lookup: CDR1 DFQATT, CDR2 SNEGSKA (reference sequence). CDR3 protein: CSASPQAEAFF. The CDR3 bases are TGCAGTGCTAGCCCTCAGGCAGAAGCTTTCTTT.

The gene calls are TRBV18 and TRBJ1-1, with 7 bases identical to TRBD1. V lost 6 bases to trimming and J lost 0 bases; unmatched junction nucleotides: 19. The germline CDR1 and CDR2 sequences are KGHSH and LQKENI. The CDR3 extends over 19 amino acids. The CDR3 nucleotides are TGTGCCAGCTCCAGAACGGAGACAGGGTACAGGACAATGAACACTGAAGCTTTCTTT. It yields the protein CASSRTETGYRTMNTEAFF.

Worth noting for this clone: The sample contains more than one DNA sequence encoding this CDR3. The gene calls are TRBV5-1 and TRBJ2-5; D ambiguous. CDR3 length: 14 residues. Trimming took 2 bases from V and 1 from J, leaving 9 bases between them. Germline loops: CDR1 SGHRS, CDR2 YFSETQ. This chain's CDR3 is CASSLTTAQETQYF. The CDR3 DNA reads TGCGCCAGCAGCTTAACAACAGCCCAAGAGACCCAGTACTTC.

The chain combines TRBV6-4 with TRBJ1-1; D is undetermined. V gave up 6 bases and J gave up 0 bases, with 8 bases separating them. This CDR3 is 13 amino acids long. Germline CDR1 and CDR2: MRHNA and SNTAGT. CDR3 protein: CASSEILNTEAFF. DNA for the CDR3: TGTGCCAGCAGCGAGATTCTGAACACTGAAGCTTTCTTT.

V is TRBV6-1 and J is TRBJ2-2; 10 positions match TRBD2. Looked up from germline, CDR1 is MNHNS and CDR2 is SASEGT. The ends lost 2 bases at V and 6 bases at J; junction bases unmatched: 6. CDR3 length: 16 amino acids. The CDR3 bases are TGTGCCAGCAGTGAAAGGAAGCGGGAGGGCGCCGGGGAGCTGTTTTTT. It is translated as CASSERKREGAGELFF.

V usage is TRBV19 and J usage is TRBJ2-2, with 7 bases aligning to TRBD1. Trimming removed 3 bases from V and 6 bases from J; junction bases left unmatched: 4. The CDR3 runs to 14 residues. Germline lookup yields CDR1 LNHDA and CDR2 SQIVND (reference sequence). The chain's CDR3 is CASSITGVAGELFF. The CDR3 bases are TGTGCCAGTAGTATCACAGGGGTCGCCGGGGAGCTGTTTTTT. The entire variable domain, with the rest obtained from reference TRBV19 and TRBJ2-2, is as follows: DGGITQSPKYLFRKEGQNVTLSCEQNLNHDAMYWYRQDPGQGLRLIYYSQIVNDFQKGDIAEGYSVSREKKESFPLTVTSAQKNPTAFYLCASSITGVAGELFFGEGSRLTVL.